Presented here are 20 T cell receptor beta chains from one specimen sequenced in a study of OX40 agonist ivuxolimab in advanced cancers. Library generation was performed with the immunoSEQ multiplex PCR assay. TCRdb took over this immuneACCESS table, retaining in-frame rearrangements with V and J assigned. Such tables are incomplete; in checked studies, under half of the missing clones stem from an unresolved V gene, and the remainder is unexplained. This sample has 70,000 to 75,000 clones in its table, and approximately 80% of those were observed once. The ten largest clones add up to 1.1% of the sample. The specimen was CD4+ or CD8+ T cells sorted from blood, collected in a trial of the OX40 agonist ivuxolimab. These TCRs come from an adult with an advanced solid tumor such as melanoma, head and neck, liver or kidney cancer.

On this clone itself: This sample includes further DNA sequences coding for the same CDR3. The chain links TRBV18 to TRBJ1-2, with 8 bases matching TRBD1. V lost 6 bases, J lost 4 bases, and 4 bases stayed unmatched. This CDR3 is built from 13 residues. Germline V lookup: CDR1 KGHSH, CDR2 LQKENI. This CDR3 reads CASSPDRVYGYTF. CDR3 coding DNA: TGTGCCAGCTCCCCGGACAGGGTCTATGGCTACACCTTC. Looking up the rest from reference TRBV18 and TRBJ1-2 gives the full variable domain: NAGVMQNPRHLVRRRGQEARLRCSPMKGHSHVYWYRQLPEEGLKFMVYLQKENIIDESGMPKERFSAEFPKEGPSILRIQQVVRGDSAAYFCASSPDRVYGYTFGSGTRLTVV.

The chain is built from TRBV2 and TRBJ2-7; no reliable D call. Germline-derived CDR1 and CDR2 are SNHLY and FYNNEI. This CDR3 comprises 12 residues. Between the trimmed V and J ends, which lost 4 bases and 6 bases, there was a span of 10 bases. DNA for the CDR3: TGTGCCAGCAGTGTATTGGGGTCCGAGCAGTACTTC. Encoded protein: CASSVLGSEQYF. Complete variable domain (other parts from reference TRBV2 and TRBJ2-7): EPEVTQTPSHQVTQMGQEVILRCVPISNHLYFYWYRQILGQKVEFLVSFYNNEISEKSEIFDDQFSVERPDGSNFTLKIRSTKLEDSAMYFCASSVLGSEQYFGPGTRLTVT.

The chain combines TRBV27 with TRBJ1-2, with TRBD1 identical over 12 bases. CDR1 is MNHEY and CDR2 is SMNVEV in the germline V gene (reference sequence). V lost 5 bases, J lost 2 bases, and 6 bases stayed unmatched. CDR3 length: 16 amino acids. CDR3 DNA: TGTGCCAGCAGTCCTGGGACAGGGGGCGTCAACTATGGCTACACCTTC. Amino acids: CASSPGTGGVNYGYTF.

The chain recombines TRBV19 with TRBJ1-4; possibly TRBD1 for D (6 bases). Germline lookup yields CDR1 LNHDA and CDR2 SQIVND (reference sequence). V gave up 3 bases and J gave up 7 bases, with 15 bases separating them. CDR3 length: 15 amino acids. The CDR3, as DNA: TGTGCCAGTAGTATGGAGGACAGAAGAACTGAAAAACTGTTTTTT. Amino acid sequence: CASSMEDRRTEKLFF.

The chain combines TRBV2 with TRBJ1-5, with D possibly TRBD1 on 6 matching bases. The CDR3 spans 13 residues. Germline V gene sequence: CDR1 SNHLY, CDR2 FYNNEI. Trimming left V 6 bases short and J 7 bases short, with 13 bases between. For the CDR3, the DNA is TGTGCCAGCAGCGTACGACAGGCCCAGCCCCAGCATTTT. Residues: CASSVRQAQPQHF.

The chain is built from TRBV5-6 and TRBJ1-5; D gene unclear. The V end lost 6 bases, the J end lost 5 bases, and 12 bases lay between the germline ends. The CDR3 length is 13 residues. The germline V gene encodes CDR1 SGHDT and CDR2 YYEEEE. The CDR3 loop is CASNQKGYQPQHF. Written as DNA, the CDR3 is TGTGCCAGCAACCAGAAGGGTTATCAGCCCCAGCATTTT.

V is TRBV27 and J is TRBJ2-5; 8 nucleotides agree with TRBD1. The CDR3 has 16 residues. Trimming at V came to 2 bases and at J to 2 bases, leaving 7 bases not matched to a gene. Germline CDR1 and CDR2: MNHEY and SMNVEV (reference sequence). CDR3 sequence: CASSLRQGTVQETQYF. CDR3 coding DNA: TGTGCCAGCAGTTTAAGACAGGGGACCGTACAAGAGACCCAGTACTTC.

V gene TRBV6-5 combines with J gene TRBJ2-2; D not certain. V dropped 7 bases and J dropped 4 bases, with 16 bases sitting between them. Germline V gene lookup returns CDR1 MNHEY and CDR2 SVGAGI. CDR3 length equals 15 residues. The CDR3 protein is CASNAQDWGTGELFF. CDR3 coding DNA: TGTGCCAGCAACGCTCAAGATTGGGGCACCGGGGAGCTGTTTTTT.

This sequence joins TRBV2 and TRBJ1-4; TRBD1 agrees at 9 bases. Germline V gene lookup returns CDR1 SNHLY and CDR2 FYNNEI. V was pared by 6 bases and J by 8 bases, with 10 bases of the junction left unmatched. The CDR3 consists of 15 residues. In nucleotides, the CDR3 is TGTGCCAGCAGGGGGGGGACAGGGATTGGAGAAAAACTGTTTTTT. Its protein is CASRGGTGIGEKLFF.

This rearrangement joins TRBV14 to TRBJ2-5, with D unclear. V lost 4 bases and J lost 2, with 2 bases in between. Germline loops: CDR1 SGHDN, CDR2 FVKESK. The CDR3 has 11 residues. The CDR3 region has the DNA TGTGCCAGCAGCCTTCAAGAGACCCAGTACTTC. Protein product: CASSLQETQYF.

This chain uses TRBV11-3 with TRBJ2-1; 10 bases align to TRBD1. The CDR3 consists of 15 residues. Germline assignment: CDR1 SGHNT and CDR2 YENEEA. V lost 1 base to trimming and J lost 6 bases; unmatched junction nucleotides: 3. CDR3 in amino acids: CASSLGQGAGNEQFF. CDR3 DNA: TGTGCCAGCAGCTTAGGACAGGGGGCTGGCAATGAGCAGTTCTTC.

The chain is built from TRBV6-6 and TRBJ1-4; no definite D call. Between the trimmed V and J ends, which lost 5 bases and 6 bases, there was a span of 13 bases. Germline assignment: CDR1 MNHNY and CDR2 SVGAGI (reference sequence). CDR3 length: 14 amino acids. CDR3 in amino acids: CASSPDRPHEKLFF. The CDR3 DNA sequence: TGTGCCAGCAGTCCCGACCGGCCCCATGAAAAACTGTTTTTT.

This sequence joins TRBV6-1 and TRBJ2-7; 7 nucleotides align to TRBD2. This CDR3 comprises 14 residues. Germline V gene sequence: CDR1 MNHNS, CDR2 SASEGT. Trimming cost V 4 bases and J 2 bases; bases outside gene matches: 5. This CDR3 is CASSAERDAYEQYF. In nucleotides, the CDR3 is TGTGCCAGCAGTGCGGAGCGGGACGCCTACGAGCAGTACTTC.

This rearrangement joins TRBV5-1 to TRBJ1-6; weak D call: TRBD1 (5 bases). The CDR3 is 14 residues long. Trimming removed 7 bases at V and 7 bases at J, with 15 bases between. Germline V CDR1 and CDR2: SGHRS, YFSETQ. CDR3 coding DNA: TGCGCCAGCCGAAGCGGGGGTCTCAATTCACCCCTCCACTTT. This codes for CASRSGGLNSPLHF.

This rearrangement joins TRBV9 to TRBJ2-1; D is undetermined. The CDR3 loop spans 16 amino acids. Germline V gene data show CDR1 as SGDLS and CDR2 as YYNGEE. Trimming took 0 bases from V and 4 from J, leaving 14 bases between them. The CDR3 reads CASSVGLDITYNEQFF. The DNA of the CDR3 is TGTGCCAGCAGCGTAGGTCTCGACATTACGTACAATGAGCAGTTCTTC.

The chain uses TRBV28 and TRBJ1-5, with 10 bases identical to TRBD1. CDR1 and CDR2 (germline): MDHEN, SYDVKM. This CDR3 is built from 14 residues. The J segment lost 5 bases and the V segment lost 3 bases, leaving 1 base of the junction unmatched. CDR3 nucleotide sequence: TGTGCCAGCAGTTTGACAGGGGGCCATCAGCCCCAGCATTTT. Its translation: CASSLTGGHQPQHF.

This clone was found a few times. The chain has TRBV6-6 and TRBJ2-7, with TRBD2 as a possible D gene (6 bases). There are 14 residues in the CDR3. V lost 6 bases and J lost 3, with 15 bases in between. The germline gives CDR1 MNHNY, CDR2 SVGAGI (reference sequence). The CDR3 coding sequence is TGTGCCAGCAGCGGGCGGGGCCTTAGCTACGAGCAGTACTTC. As protein: CASSGRGLSYEQYF.

On this clone: The germline gene is not matched at one end of the junction; a read error may be the cause. This chain uses TRBV6-1 with TRBJ1-2; D remains ambiguous. CDR1 MNHNS and CDR2 SASEGT come from the germline V gene. The CDR3 consists of 13 residues. CDR3 nucleotide sequence: TGTGCCAGCAGGGAAGGACCGGCGGGTGGCTACACCTTC. Amino acids: CASREGPAGGYTF.

The V gene is TRBV13, the J gene TRBJ1-2; unclear D gene. Germline values: CDR1 PRHDT, CDR2 FYEKMQ (reference sequence). V was shortened by 5 bases and J by 5 bases, with 12 bases between the two germline ends. This CDR3 contains 13 residues. The CDR3 reads CASSPVASYGYTF. In DNA form, the CDR3 reads TGTGCCAGCAGCCCCGTGGCTTCGTATGGCTACACCTTC.

This clone was observed once. V and J are TRBV5-1 and TRBJ2-1; maybe TRBD2 (6 bases). The CDR3 runs 14 residues. V lost 5 bases, J lost 6 bases, and 15 bases lay in between. The germline V gene encodes CDR1 SGHRS and CDR2 YFSETQ. The CDR3 coding sequence is TGCGCCAGCAGTGAGGGACTCTTCCCCAATGAGCAGTTCTTC. It translates to CASSEGLFPNEQFF.